This TCR beta chain was identified in a study of early T cells in non-severe SARS-CoV-2 infection. Study findings and constraints: VDJdb matches were skewed toward anti-spike CD8 T cell responses.

Germline trimming cut 4 bases from V and 4 bases from J; bases unmatched to any gene: 9. The CDR3 consists of 15 residues. Germline values: CDR1 SGHRS, CDR2 YFSETQ. TCRdb itself ran the 5' RACE reads through MiXCR, one entry per CDR3 protein. The sample has 98,000 or so distinct CDR3 sequences, 8% to 13% seen once; the top ten hold 5.1%. At least ten counts were recorded for this clonotype. Its antigen is unknown. This clonotype originated in an adult who was a healthcare worker with PCR-confirmed SARS-CoV-2 infection or an uninfected control (not recorded which). Sequenced: whole blood. This chain links TRBV5-1 with TRBJ2-5, with 8 bases aligning to TRBD2. CDR3 amino acids: CASSPGGAVSETQYF. CDR3 coding DNA: TGCGCCAGCAGCCCGGGGGGGGCAGTCTCAGAGACCCAGTACTTC.